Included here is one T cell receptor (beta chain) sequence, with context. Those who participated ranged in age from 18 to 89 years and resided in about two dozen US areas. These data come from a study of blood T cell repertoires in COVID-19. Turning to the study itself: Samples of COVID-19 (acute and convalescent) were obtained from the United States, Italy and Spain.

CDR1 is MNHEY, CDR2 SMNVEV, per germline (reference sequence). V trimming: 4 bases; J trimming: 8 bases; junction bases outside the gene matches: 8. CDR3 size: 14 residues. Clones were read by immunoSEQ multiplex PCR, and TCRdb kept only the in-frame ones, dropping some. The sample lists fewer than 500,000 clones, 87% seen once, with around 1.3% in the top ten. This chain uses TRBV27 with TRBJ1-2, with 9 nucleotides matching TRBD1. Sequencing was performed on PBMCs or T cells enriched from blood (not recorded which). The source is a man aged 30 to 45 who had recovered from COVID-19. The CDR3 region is CASSYRGRDKGYTF. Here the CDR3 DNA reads TGTGCCAGCAGTTACAGGGGGCGTGATAAAGGCTACACCTTC.